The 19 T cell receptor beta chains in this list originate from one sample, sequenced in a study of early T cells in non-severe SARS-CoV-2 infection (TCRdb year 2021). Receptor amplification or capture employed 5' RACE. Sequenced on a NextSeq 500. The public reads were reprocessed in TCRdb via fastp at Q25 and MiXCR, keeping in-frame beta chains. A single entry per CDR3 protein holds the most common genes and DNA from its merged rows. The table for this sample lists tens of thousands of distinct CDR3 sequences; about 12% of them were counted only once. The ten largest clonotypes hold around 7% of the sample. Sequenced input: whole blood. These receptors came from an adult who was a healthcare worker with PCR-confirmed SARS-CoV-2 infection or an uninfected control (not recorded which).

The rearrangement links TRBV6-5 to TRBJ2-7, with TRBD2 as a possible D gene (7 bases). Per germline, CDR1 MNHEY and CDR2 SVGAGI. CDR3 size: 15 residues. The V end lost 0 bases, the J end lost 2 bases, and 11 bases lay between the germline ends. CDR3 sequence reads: CASSYSRGGPYEQYF. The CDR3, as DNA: TGTGCCAGCAGTTACTCGAGGGGGGGACCCTACGAGCAGTACTTC.

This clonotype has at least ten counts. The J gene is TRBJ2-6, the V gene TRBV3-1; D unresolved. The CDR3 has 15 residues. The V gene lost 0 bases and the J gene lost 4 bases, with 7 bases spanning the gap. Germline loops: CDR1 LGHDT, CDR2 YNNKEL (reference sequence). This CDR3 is CASSQDPGGANVLTF. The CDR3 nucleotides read TGTGCCAGCAGCCAAGATCCCGGAGGGGCCAACGTCCTGACTTTC.

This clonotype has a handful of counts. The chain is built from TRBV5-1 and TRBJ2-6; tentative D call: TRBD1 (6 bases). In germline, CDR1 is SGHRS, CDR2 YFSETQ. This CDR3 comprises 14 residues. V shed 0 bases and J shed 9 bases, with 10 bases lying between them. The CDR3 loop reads CASSLEGGFNVLTF. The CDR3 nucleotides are TGCGCCAGCAGCTTGGAAGGGGGTTTCAACGTCCTGACTTTC.

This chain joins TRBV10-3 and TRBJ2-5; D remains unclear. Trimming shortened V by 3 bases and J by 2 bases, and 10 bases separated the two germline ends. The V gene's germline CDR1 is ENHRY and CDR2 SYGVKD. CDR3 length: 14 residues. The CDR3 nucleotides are TGTGCCATCAGTGACCCGACCAGACAAGAGACCCAGTACTTC. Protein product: CAISDPTRQETQYF.

The CDR3: CASSRGTQETQYF. As DNA, the CDR3 is TGTGCCAGCAGCAGGGGGACCCAAGAGACCCAGTACTTC. The V call is TRBV11-2, the J call TRBJ2-5, with a weak D call TRBD1 (6 bases). Looked up from germline, CDR1 is SGHAT and CDR2 is FQNNGV. V was cut by 5 bases and J by 1 base, with 8 bases left in between. The CDR3 has 13 residues.

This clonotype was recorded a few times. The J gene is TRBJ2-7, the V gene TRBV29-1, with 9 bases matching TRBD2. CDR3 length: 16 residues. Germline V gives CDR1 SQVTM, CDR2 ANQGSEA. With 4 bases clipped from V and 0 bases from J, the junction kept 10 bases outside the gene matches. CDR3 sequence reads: CSVGGVSGRASYEQYF. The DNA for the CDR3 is TGCAGCGTTGGGGGGGTTAGCGGGAGAGCCTCCTACGAGCAGTACTTC.

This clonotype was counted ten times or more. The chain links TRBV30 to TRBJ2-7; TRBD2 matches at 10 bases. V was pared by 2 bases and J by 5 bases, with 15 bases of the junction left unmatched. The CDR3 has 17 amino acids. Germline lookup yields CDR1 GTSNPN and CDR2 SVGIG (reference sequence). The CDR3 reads CAWSRFGRLAGVDEQYF. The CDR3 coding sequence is TGTGCCTGGAGTCGGTTCGGTCGTCTAGCGGGAGTGGACGAGCAGTACTTC.

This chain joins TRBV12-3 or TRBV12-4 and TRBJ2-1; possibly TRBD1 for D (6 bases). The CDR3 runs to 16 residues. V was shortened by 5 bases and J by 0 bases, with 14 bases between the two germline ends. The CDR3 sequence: CASSARQVFSYNEQFF. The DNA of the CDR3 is TGTGCCAGCAGTGCCCGACAGGTGTTCTCCTACAATGAGCAGTTCTTC.

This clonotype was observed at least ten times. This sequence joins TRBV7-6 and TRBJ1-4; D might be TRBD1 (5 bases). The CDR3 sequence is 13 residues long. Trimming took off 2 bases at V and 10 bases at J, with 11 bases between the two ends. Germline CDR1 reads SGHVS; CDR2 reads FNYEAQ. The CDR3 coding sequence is TGTGCCAGCAGCTTATATCAGGGAGGAAAACTGTTTTTT. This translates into CASSLYQGGKLFF. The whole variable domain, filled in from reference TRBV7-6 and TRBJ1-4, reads GAGVSQSPRYKVTKRGQDVALRCDPISGHVSLYWYRQALGQGPEFLTYFNYEAQQDKSGLPNDRFSAERPEGSISTLTIQRTEQRDSAMYRCASSLYQGGKLFFGSGTQLSVL.

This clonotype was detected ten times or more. The CDR3 coding sequence is TGCGCCAGCAGCCAAGATCTAGCGGGGCCATACGAGCAGTACTTC. Residues: CASSQDLAGPYEQYF. This sequence joins TRBV4-1 and TRBJ2-7, with TRBD2 matching over 9 bases. Trimming removed 0 bases from V and 4 bases from J; junction bases left unmatched: 4. This CDR3 region has 15 residues. Germline assignment: CDR1 MGHRA and CDR2 YSYEKL.

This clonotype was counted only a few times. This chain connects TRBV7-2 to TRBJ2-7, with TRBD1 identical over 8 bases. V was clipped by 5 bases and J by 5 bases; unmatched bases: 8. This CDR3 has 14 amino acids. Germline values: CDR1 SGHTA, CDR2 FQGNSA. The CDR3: CASSPRTGSHEQYF. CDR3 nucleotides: TGTGCCAGCAGCCCGCGGACAGGGTCGCACGAGCAGTACTTC. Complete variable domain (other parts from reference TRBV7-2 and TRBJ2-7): GAGVSQSPSNKVTEKGKDVELRCDPISGHTALYWYRQSLGQGLEFLIYFQGNSAPDKSGLPSDRFSAERTGGSVSTLTIQRTQQEDSAVYLCASSPRTGSHEQYFGPGTRLTVT.

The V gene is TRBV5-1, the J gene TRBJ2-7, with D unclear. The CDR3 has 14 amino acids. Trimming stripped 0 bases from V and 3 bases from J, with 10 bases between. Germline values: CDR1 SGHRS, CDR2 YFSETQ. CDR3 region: CASSLEGRVYEQYF. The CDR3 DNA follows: TGCGCCAGCAGCTTGGAGGGCCGCGTCTACGAGCAGTACTTC.

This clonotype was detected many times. Here the CDR3 DNA reads TGTGCCAGCAGCGTAGCGGGAATAACAGATACGCAGTATTTT. Amino acid sequence: CASSVAGITDTQYF. The J gene is TRBJ2-3, the V gene TRBV9; weak D call: TRBD2 (5 bases). Germline CDR1 and CDR2: SGDLS and YYNGEE. V lost 0 bases and J 3 bases, leaving 8 bases between the germline ends. There are 14 residues in the CDR3.

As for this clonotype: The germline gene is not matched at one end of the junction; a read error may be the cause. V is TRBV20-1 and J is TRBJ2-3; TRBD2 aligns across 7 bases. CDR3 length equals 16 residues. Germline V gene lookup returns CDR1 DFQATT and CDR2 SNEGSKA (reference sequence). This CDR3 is CSANSGEGSATDTLYF. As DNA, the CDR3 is TGCAGTGCTAATTCGGGGGAGGGCTCCGCCACAGATACGCTGTATTTT.

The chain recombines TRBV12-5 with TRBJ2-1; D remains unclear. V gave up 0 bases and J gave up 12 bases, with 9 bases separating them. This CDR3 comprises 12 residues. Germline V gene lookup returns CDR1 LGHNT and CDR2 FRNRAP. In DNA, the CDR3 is TGTGCTAGTGGTTTGGTCGCCTATGGGCAGTTCTTC. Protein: CASGLVAYGQFF.

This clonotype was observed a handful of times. The CDR3: CASSLDRDSLTYEQYF. CDR3 nucleotide sequence: TGTGCCAGCAGCTTAGACCGGGACAGCCTGACCTACGAGCAGTACTTC. The chain recombines TRBV11-2 with TRBJ2-7; 7 bases match TRBD1. This CDR3 spans 16 amino acids. V was clipped by 0 bases and J by 2 bases; unmatched bases: 7. Germline V gene data show CDR1 as SGHAT and CDR2 as FQNNGV.

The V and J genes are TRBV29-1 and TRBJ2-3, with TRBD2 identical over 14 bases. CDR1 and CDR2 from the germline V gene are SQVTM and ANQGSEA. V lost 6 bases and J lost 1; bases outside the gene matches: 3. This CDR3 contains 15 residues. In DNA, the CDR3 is TGCAGCGTCCAGGGACTAGCGGGAGGCACAGATACGCAGTATTTT. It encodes CSVQGLAGGTDTQYF.

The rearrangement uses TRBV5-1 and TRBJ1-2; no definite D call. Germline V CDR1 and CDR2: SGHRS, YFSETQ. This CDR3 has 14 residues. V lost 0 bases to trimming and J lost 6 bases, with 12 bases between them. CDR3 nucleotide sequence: TGCGCCAGCAGCTTGGGTGAGGCCGAGAATGGCTACACCTTC. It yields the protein CASSLGEAENGYTF.

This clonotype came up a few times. The CDR3 DNA follows: TGTGCCAGCAGGCCCTCCGGGACAGTGAACTACAATGAGCAGTTCTTC. Its translation: CASRPSGTVNYNEQFF. This chain connects TRBV28 to TRBJ2-1, with TRBD1 identical over 7 bases. This CDR3 is built from 16 residues. Germline CDR1 reads MDHEN; CDR2 reads SYDVKM. After removal of 6 bases from V and 3 bases from J, the junction contained 11 bases not matched to a gene.